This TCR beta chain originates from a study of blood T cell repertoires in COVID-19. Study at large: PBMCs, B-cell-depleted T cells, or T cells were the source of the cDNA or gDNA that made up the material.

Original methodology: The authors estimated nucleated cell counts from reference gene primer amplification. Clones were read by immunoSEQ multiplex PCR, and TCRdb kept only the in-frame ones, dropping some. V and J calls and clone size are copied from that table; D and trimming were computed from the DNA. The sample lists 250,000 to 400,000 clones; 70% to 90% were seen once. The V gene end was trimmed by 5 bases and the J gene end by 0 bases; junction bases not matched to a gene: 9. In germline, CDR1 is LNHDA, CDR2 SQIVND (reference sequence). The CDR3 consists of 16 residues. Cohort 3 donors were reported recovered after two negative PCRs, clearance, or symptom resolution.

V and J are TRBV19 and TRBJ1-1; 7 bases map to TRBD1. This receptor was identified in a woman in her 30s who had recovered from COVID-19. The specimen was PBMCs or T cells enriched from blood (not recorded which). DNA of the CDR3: TGTGCCAGTAGTCCCGGACAGGCCCTCATGAACACTGAAGCTTTCTTT. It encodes CASSPGQALMNTEAFF.